Described below is a single T cell receptor (beta chain) sequence and its context. Recovered participants had two consecutive negative NP/OP PCR tests, healthcare professional clearance, or symptom resolution. In the original processing: Reference gene primer amplification gave nucleated cell count estimates. Sequenced by immunoSEQ multiplex PCR; TCRdb stores in-frame clones only, minus some. The DNA was the basis for D and trimming; V, J and clone size are from that table. The table shows a few hundred thousand clones, with around 87% occurring only once. CDR1 and CDR2 from the germline V gene are MGHRA and YSYEKL. This CDR3 spans 15 amino acids. V lost 0 bases and J lost 10; bases outside the gene matches: 8. This specimen comes from a study of blood T cell repertoires in COVID-19. Turning to the study itself: The United States, Italy and Spain provided the acute and convalescent COVID-19 samples. PBMCs, B-cell-depleted T cells, or T cells provided the cDNA or gDNA that made up the material.

The sequencing sample was made of PBMCs or T cells enriched from blood (not recorded which). This sequence originates from a young man who had recovered from COVID-19. V and J are TRBV4-1 and TRBJ1-4; TRBD1 agrees at 7 bases. CDR3 nucleotides: TGCGCCAGCAGCCAAGATACGACAGGGATGGCAAAACTGTTTTTT. Translation gives CASSQDTTGMAKLFF.